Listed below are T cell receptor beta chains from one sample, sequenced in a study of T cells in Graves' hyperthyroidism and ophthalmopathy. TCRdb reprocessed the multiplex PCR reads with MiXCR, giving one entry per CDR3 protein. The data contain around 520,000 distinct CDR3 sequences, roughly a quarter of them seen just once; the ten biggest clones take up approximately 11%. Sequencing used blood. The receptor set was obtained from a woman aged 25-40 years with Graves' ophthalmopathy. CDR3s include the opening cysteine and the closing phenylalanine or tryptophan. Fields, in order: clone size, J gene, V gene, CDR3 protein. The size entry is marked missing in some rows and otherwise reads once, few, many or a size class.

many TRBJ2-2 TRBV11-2 CASSLSQGTGELFF
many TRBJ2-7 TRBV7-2 CASRGQGESYEQYF
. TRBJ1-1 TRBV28 CASRTPGAQNTEAFF
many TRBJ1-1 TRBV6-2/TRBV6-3 CASSETDRVNTEAFF
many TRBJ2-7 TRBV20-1 CSARAPKAPYEQYF
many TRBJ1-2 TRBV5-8 CASSLGTSSYGYTF
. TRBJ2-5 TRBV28 CASSFLAGQETRYF
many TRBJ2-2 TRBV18 CASSPRAGELFF
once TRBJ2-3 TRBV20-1 CSASPGLAGGGPADTQYF
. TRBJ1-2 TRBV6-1 CASRPSHRDNYGYTF
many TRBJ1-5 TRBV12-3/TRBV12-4 CASARTTANQPQHF
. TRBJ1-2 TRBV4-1 CASSPGSLSVTF
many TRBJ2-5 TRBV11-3 CASSSRIEETQYF
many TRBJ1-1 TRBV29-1 CSVERLNTEAFF
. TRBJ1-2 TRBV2 CASSEDRGRVYGYTF